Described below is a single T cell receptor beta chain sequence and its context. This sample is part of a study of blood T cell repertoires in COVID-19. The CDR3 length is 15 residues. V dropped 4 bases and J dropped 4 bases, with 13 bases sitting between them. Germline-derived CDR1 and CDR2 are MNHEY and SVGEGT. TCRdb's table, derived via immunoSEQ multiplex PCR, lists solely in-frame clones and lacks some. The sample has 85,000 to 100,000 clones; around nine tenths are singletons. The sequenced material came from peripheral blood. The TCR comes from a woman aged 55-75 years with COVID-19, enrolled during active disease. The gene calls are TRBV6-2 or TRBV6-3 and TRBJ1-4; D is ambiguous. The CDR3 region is CASSSRRTDNEKLFF. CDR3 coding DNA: TGTGCCAGCAGTTCCCGGAGGACCGATAATGAAAAACTGTTTTTT.